The present TCR beta chain was sequenced within a study of blood T cell repertoires in COVID-19. Across the whole study: Samples taken during acute and convalescent COVID-19 were collected in the United States, Italy and Spain. Sample material is recorded as cDNA or gDNA derived from T cells, B-cell-depleted T cells, or PBMCs.

Germline loops: CDR1 LNHDA, CDR2 SQIVND (reference sequence). V was pared by 6 bases and J by 6 bases, with 19 bases of the junction left unmatched. This CDR3 has 18 amino acids. Per the authors' pipeline: Researchers report that nucleated cell counts were estimated from reference gene primer amplification. Libraries were prepared by immunoSEQ multiplex PCR; TCRdb keeps only in-frame clonotypes and omits some of them. V, J and clone size reflect that table, while D and trimming were determined from the DNA. In the table there are hundreds of thousands of clones, approximately 91% of which are singletons. Patients in Seattle were enrolled during active infection, then followed longitudinally.

V is TRBV19 and J is TRBJ2-3; 9 bases line up with TRBD2. Source material: peripheral blood. The clonotype comes from a woman in her sixties or seventies with COVID-19, enrolled during active disease. The CDR3 DNA follows: TGTGCCAGTAGGGCAAGATTGGGCCTAGCGGGGAGATCCGATACGCAGTATTTT. Encoded protein: CASRARLGLAGRSDTQYF.